The 5 T cell receptor beta chains reported below all come from one sample, sequenced in a study of T-cell reconstitution after alpha-beta-depleted transplantation in children. During its preparation, the TCRbeta library received unique molecular identifiers. TCRdb re-analysed the PCR reads in MiXCR, keeping a single row per CDR3 protein. The table has about a million distinct CDR3 sequences, about 26% seen once. The source was PBMCs, mostly from graft donor cells, collected 360 days after TCRalphabeta/CD19-depleted stem cell transplant. The origin of the receptors is a boy under two years old who had a stem cell transplant for SCID, so the T cells may come from the graft donor.

This clonotype was seen a single time. V is TRBV12-3 or TRBV12-4 and J is TRBJ1-5; TRBD1 matches at 8 bases. This CDR3 contains 17 residues. V lost 11 bases to trimming and J lost 2 bases; unmatched junction nucleotides: 17. The CDR3 loop reads CAPPEGGPGQGNQPQHF. In nucleotides, the CDR3 is TGTGCCCCGCCAGAAGGGGGGCCGGGACAGGGCAATCAGCCCCAGCATTTT.

The rearrangement uses TRBV5-1 and TRBJ2-2, with TRBD1 as a possible D gene (6 bases). Germline values: CDR1 SGHRS, CDR2 YFSETQ. The CDR3 loop spans 14 amino acids. V lost 5 bases to trimming and J lost 5 bases, with 13 bases between them. This chain's CDR3 is CASRQGRSTGELFF. The DNA for the CDR3 is TGCGCCAGCAGACAGGGCAGGAGTACCGGGGAGCTGTTTTTT.

This clonotype has more than one count but fewer than ten. The chain combines TRBV3-1 with TRBJ2-5, with D uncertain. CDR3 size: 14 residues. Germline lookup yields CDR1 LGHDT and CDR2 YNNKEL (reference sequence). The ends were cut back, 8 bases at V and 1 base at J, with 14 bases in the middle. CDR3 bases: TGTGCCAGCGCCGGAATGGCAAGCCAAGAGACCCAGTACTTC. Amino acid sequence: CASAGMASQETQYF.

This rearrangement joins TRBV14 to TRBJ1-3, with D unclear. V dropped 2 bases and J dropped 1 base, with 18 bases sitting between them. Per germline, CDR1 SGHDN and CDR2 FVKESK. The CDR3 contains 18 residues. The CDR3 bases are TGTGCCAGCAGCCAATACACGTGGCAACCTTCTTCTGGAAACACCATATATTTT. Protein: CASSQYTWQPSSGNTIYF.

The chain uses TRBV6-2 or TRBV6-3 and TRBJ2-7; the match to TRBD1 covers 7 bases. The germline gives CDR1 MNHEY, CDR2 SVGEGT. Trimming took 6 bases from V and 2 from J; bases not matched to a gene: 4. There are 13 residues in the CDR3. Written as DNA, the CDR3 is TGTGCCAGCAGCAACAGGGGCCCCTACGAGCAGTACTTC. It encodes CASSNRGPYEQYF.